Listed below are T cell receptor beta chains from one sample, sequenced in a study of patients and donors after allogeneic stem cell transplantation. TCRdb ran MiXCR on the RT-PCR reads and lists one entry per CDR3 protein. Counted here are about 110,000 distinct CDR3 sequences, around 33% occurring once; the ten biggest clones make up around 25%. The specimen sequenced was blood, either unsorted or a sorted T cell fraction (not recorded which). Receptor source: a human donor who was either an allogeneic HSCT recipient or a stem cell or donor lymphocyte infusion donor (not recorded which). It is not recorded whose cells these are; they may come from a transplant donor. CDR3s include the opening cysteine and the closing phenylalanine or tryptophan. Clone sizes are given selectively: once, few, many, or a class where the clone is expanded.

abundance	v_gene	CDR3aa
-	TRBV20-1	CSAPTSGSSYEQYF
-	TRBV3-1	CASSRVYTDTQYF
once	TRBV5-1	CASGDTYNEQFF
-	TRBV6-5	CASTQWGTSLSGELFF
-	TRBV25-1	CASSLPGRLQETQYF
few	TRBV21-1	CASSKPRERANTGELFF
few	TRBV20-1	CSARLSGGNIQYF
-	TRBV7-3	CASSLKRRGGGEQFF
-	TRBV7-9	CASSPHGDF
-	TRBV10-3	CAISESGRPNTEGFF
-	TRBV24-1	CATSDSGRGDTGELFF
-	TRBV24-1	CATSAITASSYNEQFF
-	TRBV29-1	CSVTDREREKLFF
many	TRBV7-2	CASSGGGSPLHF
-	TRBV18	CASSRLTGLAGGNNEQFF
-	TRBV7-9	CASSSLGDEQFF
-	TRBV7-8	CASSTKHWTGLAKNIQYF
few	TRBV18	CASSPTSEGPSYNEQFF
many	TRBV4-2	CASSQDIYRGNTEAFF
-	TRBV20-1	CSARAGTVEKLFF
few	TRBV29-1	CSVVRVLNTEAFF
-	TRBV30	CAWSVVRNTEAFF
few	TRBV5-5	CASSSTRGLATDTQYF
-	TRBV6-5	CASSYSHGANVLTF
few	TRBV20-1	CSARIAGQLDTQYF
-	TRBV5-1	CASRVTVSSVQTQYF
-	TRBV5-1	CASSASGTQNEQFF
few	TRBV27	CASSRNRGHMTSFYGYTF
-	TRBV28	CASSPAFRGNQPQHF
-	TRBV5-5	CASSNRSLDTDTQYF
few	TRBV15	CATSTSLPGSYEQYF
-	TRBV7-9	CASSPQDRSLSYEQYF
-	TRBV10-2	CASKAREVSYEQYF
-	TRBV7-8	CASSQGPWDTQYF
few	TRBV9	CASSTWGSQYF
-	TRBV20-1	CSASRGRSGNTIYF
-	TRBV7-9	CASSHAGRQETQYF
once	TRBV9	CASSVGTGVYEQYF
few	TRBV28	CASSFDRNQPQHF
-	TRBV25-1	CASSGLAGEYNEQFF
-	TRBV5-5	CASSLALVGNEQFF
-	TRBV18	CASSPRQGHEKLFF
few	TRBV27	CASSPGLIQPQHF
-	TRBV18	CASSVDLANGYTF
-	TRBV7-8	CASSLSELQETQYF
-	TRBV10-3	CAILGGGGNEQYF
-	TRBV7-2	CASSQRAGGGTDTQYF
-	TRBV12-3/TRBV12-4	CASSLVTEQYF
few	TRBV20-1	CSARVGRGAEAFF
-	TRBV9	CASSRVARGVDEQFF
-	TRBV6-5	CASSYSGDGEFVELFF
few	TRBV5-1	CASSLGPGPNAYLNTEAFF
-	TRBV24-1	CATSETGKNTGELFF
-	TRBV7-9	CASSEGQTQYF
-	TRBV7-2	CASSPDRGRNEQFF
few	TRBV29-1	CSATLTGGRNEQFF